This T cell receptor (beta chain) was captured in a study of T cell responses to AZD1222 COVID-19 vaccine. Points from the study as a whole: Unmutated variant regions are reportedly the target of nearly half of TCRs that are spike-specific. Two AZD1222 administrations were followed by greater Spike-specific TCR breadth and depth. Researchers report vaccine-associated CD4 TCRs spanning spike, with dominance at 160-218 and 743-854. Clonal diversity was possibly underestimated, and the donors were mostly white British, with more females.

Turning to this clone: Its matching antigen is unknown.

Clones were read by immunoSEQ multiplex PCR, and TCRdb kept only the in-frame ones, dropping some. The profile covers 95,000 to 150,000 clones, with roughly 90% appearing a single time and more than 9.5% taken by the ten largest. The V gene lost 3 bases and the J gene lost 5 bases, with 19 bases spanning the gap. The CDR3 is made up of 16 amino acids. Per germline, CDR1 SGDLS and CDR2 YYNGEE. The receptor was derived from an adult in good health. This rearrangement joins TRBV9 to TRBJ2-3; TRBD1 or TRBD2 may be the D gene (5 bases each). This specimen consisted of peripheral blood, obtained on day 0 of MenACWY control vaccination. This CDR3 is CASSAVDGGVIDTQYF. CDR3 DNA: TGTGCCAGCAGCGCGGTAGATGGGGGTGTGATAGATACGCAGTATTTT.